This T cell receptor (beta chain) was sequenced for a study of beta chain features in type 1 diabetes. About this clone: The same CDR3 is also encoded by other DNA sequences in this sample.

The entirety of the isolated RNA underwent reverse transcription, so expressed TCRB transcripts were sequenced. TCRdb keeps only in-frame clones here, not all; method: immunoSEQ multiplex PCR. This table has about 320,000 clones, 11% to 15% appearing once. Blood was collected once per donor into heparin, averaging about 100 mL. All sorted populations exceeded 98% purity. V lost 8 bases and J lost 1, with 11 bases in between. The CDR3 loop spans 13 amino acids. Germline V CDR1 and CDR2: LNHDA, SQIVND (reference sequence). Specimen: central memory CD4+ T cells from blood. The source of this sequence is a man aged 25 to 40 in good health. V and J are TRBV19 and TRBJ1-1, with D possibly matching TRBD1 (5 bases). The CDR3 region has the DNA TGTGCCAGTCGGCGGGGACGGAACACTGAAGCTTTCTTT. Amino acids: CASRRGRNTEAFF.